This T cell receptor beta chain stems from a study of identifying expanded T cells in peripheral blood. This table comes from immunoSEQ multiplex PCR, and its TCRdb copy is limited to in-frame clones, with some not included. In the table there are some 95,000 clones, approximately 86% of which are singletons. Trimming left V 5 bases short and J 0 bases short, with 12 bases between. Germline-derived CDR1 and CDR2 are SGHRS and YFSETQ. The CDR3 extends over 15 amino acids. The origin of this receptor is a person aged 18 to 70 in good health. The chain is built from TRBV5-1 and TRBJ2-1; tentatively, D is TRBD1 (6 bases). The source material was blood. CDR3 amino acids: CASRNQGSSYNEQFF. Written as DNA, the CDR3 is TGCGCCAGCAGGAATCAGGGGAGCTCCTACAATGAGCAGTTCTTC.